What follows are 18 T cell receptor beta chains derived from one specimen sequenced in a study of blood T cells in healthy people across ages. The authors ran a second PCR of 7 to 11 cycles using a sample-barcoded 5' primer and a J-beta primer mix. One entry per CDR3 protein, called by TCRdb with MiXCR from the 5' RACE reads. In the table there are 1.5 million to 2 million distinct CDR3 sequences, 28% of which are singletons. Sequenced material: blood. The receptors were gathered from a young woman in good health.

The chain employs TRBV7-8 and TRBJ2-4; D possibly matches TRBD1 or TRBD2 (5 bases each). The assigned J gene may be wrong: the sequence end matches TRBJ2-7 better. CDR1 and CDR2 (germline): SGHVS, FQNEAQ. CDR3 size: 19 residues. The CDR3 sequence is CASSSPSGTSGRSFYEQYF. CDR3 sequence (DNA): TGTGCCAGCAGCTCGCCCTCTGGGACGAGCGGAAGAAGCTTCTACGAGCAGTACTTC.

The chain carries TRBV9 and TRBJ2-4; D is uncertain. The CDR3 runs 14 residues. Trimming cost V 4 bases and J 3 bases, with 11 bases left between them. Germline values: CDR1 SGDLS, CDR2 YYNGEE. The CDR3 DNA reads TGTGCCAGCAGCATAGGCGCAGACAAAAACATTCAGTACTTC. Its translation is CASSIGADKNIQYF.

This clonotype was seen more than once but under ten times. The J gene is TRBJ2-3, the V gene TRBV5-1; 11 bases agree with TRBD2. The CDR3 has 16 residues. The V gene's germline CDR1 is SGHRS and CDR2 YFSETQ. With 5 bases clipped from V and 6 bases from J, the junction kept 11 bases outside the gene matches. Here the CDR3 DNA reads TGCGCCAGCAGTTCCACCACTAGCGGGGGTAGGGATACGCAGTATTTT. Translation gives CASSSTTSGGRDTQYF.

This rearrangement joins TRBV7-7 to TRBJ2-3, with D hard to call. Trimming removed 5 bases at V and 4 bases at J, with 10 bases between. The germline V gene has CDR1 SSHAT and CDR2 FNYEAQ (reference sequence). This CDR3 is 13 amino acids long. For the CDR3, the DNA is TGTGCCAGCAGCCAGCTCCCTTCAGATACGCAGTATTTT. This sequence encodes CASSQLPSDTQYF.

The sample holds many counts of this clonotype. The gene calls are TRBV20-1 and TRBJ2-3; 13 nucleotides align to TRBD2. With V trimmed by 5 bases and J by 6 bases, 2 bases remained unmatched. The CDR3 covers 13 residues. Germline CDR1 DFQATT, CDR2 SNEGSKA (reference sequence). The DNA for the CDR3 is TGCAGTGCTGGGACTAGCGGGGCGGATACGCAGTATTTT. This encodes CSAGTSGADTQYF.

This chain joins TRBV6-7 and TRBJ1-2; D uncertain. TRBV6-7 is designated an ORF whose function remains uncertain. The CDR3 covers 11 residues. The V end was cut by 5 bases, the J end by 5 bases, with 6 bases between. This CDR3 is CASSRIYGYTF. CDR3 coding DNA: TGTGCCAGCAGTAGAATTTATGGCTACACCTTC.

With regard to this clonotype: This may come from a read error, since a much larger clone is one base off. This chain connects TRBV2 to TRBJ2-7, with 11 bases aligning to TRBD2. CDR1 is SNHLY and CDR2 is FYNNEI in the germline V gene. This CDR3 spans 17 amino acids. Trimming took 3 bases from V and 6 from J; bases not matched to a gene: 13. Written as DNA, the CDR3 is TGTGCCAGCAGTGACTGGGCTAGCGGGAGGAGCTTCTGCGAGCAGTACTTC. Its protein product is CASSDWASGRSFCEQYF.

This clonotype was found a few times. V is TRBV15 and J is TRBJ1-1; 8 bases are shared with TRBD1. V was clipped by 1 base and J by 6 bases; unmatched bases: 7. The CDR3 covers 15 residues. The germline V gene encodes CDR1 LNHNV and CDR2 YYDKDF (reference sequence). CDR3 bases: TGTGCCACCAGCAGAGCTCGATCGGGACAGGCTGAAGCTTTCTTT. Translating gives CATSRARSGQAEAFF.

This clonotype was detected many times. V is TRBV3-1 and J is TRBJ2-3, with a possible D match to TRBD2 (6 bases). CDR3 length: 16 amino acids. The ends were cut back, 0 bases at V and 3 bases at J, with 13 bases in the middle. Germline V lookup: CDR1 LGHDT, CDR2 YNNKEL (reference sequence). The CDR3 region is CASSQDLGGLTDTQYF. CDR3 in DNA: TGTGCCAGCAGCCAAGATCTAGGTGGACTAACAGATACGCAGTATTTT.

The CDR3 DNA is TGCAGTGCTAGAGATCATGCTAGCGGGGGGCAGACCCAGTACTTC. Amino acids: CSARDHASGGQTQYF. The chain combines TRBV20-1 with TRBJ2-5; 11 positions match TRBD2. Germline V lookup: CDR1 DFQATT, CDR2 SNEGSKA (reference sequence). Losses at the gene ends were 0 bases for V and 6 bases for J; bases not matched to a gene: 6. The CDR3 runs to 15 residues.

As concerns this clonotype: A read error may produce the germline difference seen at one junction end. J is TRBJ2-3 and V is TRBV7-9, with TRBD1 identical over 8 bases. The CDR3 has 16 amino acids. Germline V lookup: CDR1 SEHNR, CDR2 FQNEAQ (reference sequence). The CDR3 coding sequence is TGTGCCGGCAGCGCTACAGGGGGTTCTAGCACAGGTACGCAGTATTTT. Its translation: CAGSATGGSSTGTQYF.

The rearrangement uses TRBV5-1 and TRBJ2-5; maybe TRBD1 (6 bases). The CDR3 extends over 15 amino acids. CDR1 is SGHRS, CDR2 YFSETQ, per germline. The V gene lost 4 bases and the J gene lost 2 bases, with 15 bases spanning the gap. The CDR3 DNA follows: TGCGCCAGCAGCCCTGCAGGGGAGCAGCAAGAGACCCAGTACTTC. Its protein product is CASSPAGEQQETQYF.

The rearrangement links TRBV25-1 to TRBJ2-1, with 8 bases lining up with TRBD1. Germline V gene lookup returns CDR1 MGHDK and CDR2 SYGVNS. The CDR3 length is 14 residues. Losses at the gene ends were 6 bases for V and 6 bases for J; bases not matched to a gene: 7. Written as DNA, the CDR3 is TGTGCCAGCAGGACGGACAGGGCCGGCAATGAGCAGTTCTTC. Protein product: CASRTDRAGNEQFF.

This chain joins TRBV5-1 and TRBJ2-3; D possibly matches TRBD1 or TRBD2 (6 bases each). CDR3 size: 14 residues. With 7 bases removed from V and 1 base from J, the gap between germline ends came to 13 bases. CDR1 is SGHRS, CDR2 YFSETQ, per germline. The CDR3 loop is CASQEGDRTDTQYF. DNA of the CDR3: TGCGCCAGCCAGGAGGGGGATCGCACAGATACGCAGTATTTT.

CDR3 bases: TGCAGTGCCCCAAGACAGGGGGCAACTGAAGCTTTCTTT. Translation gives CSAPRQGATEAFF. The chain recombines TRBV20-1 with TRBJ1-1; 10 bases align to TRBD1. Losses at the gene ends were 6 bases for V and 5 bases for J; bases not matched to a gene: 6. CDR3 length: 13 residues. CDR1 and CDR2 (germline): DFQATT, SNEGSKA (reference sequence).

This clonotype was recorded once. The J gene is TRBJ1-2, the V gene TRBV5-1; D is undetermined. V was clipped by 0 bases and J by 4 bases, with 10 bases between them. The CDR3 length is 14 residues. Germline V gene lookup returns CDR1 SGHRS and CDR2 YFSETQ. For the CDR3, the DNA is TGCGCCAGCAGCTTGGAGCCCGCGACCTATGGCTACACCTTC. This sequence encodes CASSLEPATYGYTF.

This chain joins TRBV9 and TRBJ1-5; D might be TRBD1 (5 bases). The germline V and J ends were trimmed by 0 bases and 11 bases, with 15 bases remaining between them. The germline V gene has CDR1 SGDLS and CDR2 YYNGEE. The CDR3 spans 14 residues. CDR3 residues: CASSVEGVEETQHF. As DNA, the CDR3 is TGTGCCAGCAGCGTAGAAGGGGTAGAAGAGACCCAGCATTTT.

This chain links TRBV7-9 with TRBJ2-1; possibly TRBD1 for D (6 bases). The CDR3 consists of 16 residues. CDR1 SEHNR and CDR2 FQNEAQ come from the germline V gene (reference sequence). V was cut by 1 base and J by 0 bases, with 10 bases left in between. The CDR3 nucleotides are TGTGCCAGCAGCTTAGGACAGGTAACCTCCTACAATGAGCAGTTCTTC. As protein: CASSLGQVTSYNEQFF.